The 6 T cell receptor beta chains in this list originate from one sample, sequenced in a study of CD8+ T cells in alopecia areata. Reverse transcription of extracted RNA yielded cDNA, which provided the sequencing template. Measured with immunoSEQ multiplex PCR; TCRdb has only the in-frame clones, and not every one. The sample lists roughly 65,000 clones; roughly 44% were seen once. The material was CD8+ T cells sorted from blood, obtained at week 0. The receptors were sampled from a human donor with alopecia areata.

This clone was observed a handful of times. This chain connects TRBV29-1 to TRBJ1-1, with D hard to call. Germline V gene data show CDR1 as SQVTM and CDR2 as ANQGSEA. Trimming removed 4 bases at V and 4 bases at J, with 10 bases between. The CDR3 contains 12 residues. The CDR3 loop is CSVGPWRTEAFF. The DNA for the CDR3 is TGCAGCGTTGGCCCTTGGCGCACTGAAGCTTTCTTT. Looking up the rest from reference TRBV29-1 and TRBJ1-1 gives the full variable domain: SAVISQKPSRDICQRGTSLTIQCQVDSQVTMMFWYRQQPGQSLTLIATANQGSEATYESGFVIDKFPISRPNLTFSTLTVSNMSPEDSSIYLCSVGPWRTEAFFGQGTRLTVV.

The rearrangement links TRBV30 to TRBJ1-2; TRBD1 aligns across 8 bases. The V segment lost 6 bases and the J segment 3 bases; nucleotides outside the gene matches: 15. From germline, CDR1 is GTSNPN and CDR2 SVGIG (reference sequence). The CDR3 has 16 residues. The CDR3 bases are TGTGCCTGTCTGGCGGACAGGGCCCCACGGGACTATGGCTACACCTTC. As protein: CACLADRAPRDYGYTF.

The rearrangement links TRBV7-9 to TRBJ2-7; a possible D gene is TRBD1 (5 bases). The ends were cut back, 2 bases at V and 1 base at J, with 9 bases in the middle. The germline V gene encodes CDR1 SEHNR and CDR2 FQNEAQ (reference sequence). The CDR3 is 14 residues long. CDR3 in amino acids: CASSLSGKSYEQYF. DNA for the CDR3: TGTGCCAGCAGCTTATCAGGGAAGTCCTACGAGCAGTACTTC.

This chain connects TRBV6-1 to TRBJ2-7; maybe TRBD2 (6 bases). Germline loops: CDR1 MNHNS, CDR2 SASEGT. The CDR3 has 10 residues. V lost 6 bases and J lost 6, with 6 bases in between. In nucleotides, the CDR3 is TGTGCCAGCAGAGCGGGCGAGCAGTACTTC. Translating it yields CASRAGEQYF.

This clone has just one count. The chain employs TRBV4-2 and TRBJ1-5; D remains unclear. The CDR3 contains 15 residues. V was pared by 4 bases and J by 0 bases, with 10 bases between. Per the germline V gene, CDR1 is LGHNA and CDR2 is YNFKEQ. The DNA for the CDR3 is TGTGCCAGCAGCCCTCAAAGGAGTAGCAATCAGCCCCAGCATTTT. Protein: CASSPQRSSNQPQHF.

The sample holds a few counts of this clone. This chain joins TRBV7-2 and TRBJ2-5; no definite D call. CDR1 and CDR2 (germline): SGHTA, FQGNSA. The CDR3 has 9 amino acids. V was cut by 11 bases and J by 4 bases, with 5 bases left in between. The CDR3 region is CAQRETQYF. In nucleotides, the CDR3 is TGTGCCCAAAGAGAGACCCAGTACTTC.